These 8 T cell receptor beta chains share one sample of origin, sequenced in a study of cytomegalovirus exposure and HLA in healthy donors (dated by TCRdb to the late 2010s). Receptor libraries were prepared by the immunoSEQ multiplex PCR assay. A mixture of 60 forward primers for TCR Vbeta segments and 13 reverse primers for TCR Jbeta segments was used in the multiplex PCR. TCRdb took this table from immuneACCESS and kept in-frame rearrangements with V and J called. Such tables lack part of the clones; where checked against another copy, unresolved V genes explain under half of the gap, and the rest is unexplained. The sample table contains under 150,000 clones; only one count was recorded for about 84% of them. Approximately 2.5% of the sample is taken by the ten largest. The specimen was PBMCs. These receptors were taken from a man in his fifties in good health and CMV-seronegative.

The chain couples TRBV7-3 to TRBJ2-3, with 11 bases matching TRBD2. The CDR3 sequence is 19 residues long. Germline values: CDR1 SGHTA, CDR2 FQGTGA. Germline trimming cut 1 base from V and 2 bases from J; bases unmatched to any gene: 11. For the CDR3, the DNA is TGTGCCAGCAGCTTAAGAGGTACAGCTAGCGGGGGGAACACAGATACGCAGTATTTT. This sequence encodes CASSLRGTASGGNTDTQYF.

The chain carries TRBV11-2 and TRBJ2-5, with 8 bases aligning to TRBD1. The junction had 6 bases not matched to a gene; V was cut back by 4 bases and J by 5 bases. The CDR3 is 14 residues long. Germline CDR1 and CDR2: SGHAT and FQNNGV. The CDR3 region has the DNA TGTGCCAGCAGCTACGACAGGGGAGACGAGACCCAGTACTTC. As protein: CASSYDRGDETQYF.

The gene calls are TRBV6-4 and TRBJ1-6; possibly TRBD1 for D (6 bases). This CDR3 has 16 residues. From germline, CDR1 is MRHNA and CDR2 SNTAGT. Trimming cost V 6 bases and J 8 bases, with 20 bases left between them. Written as DNA, the CDR3 is TGTGCCAGCAGGGCTGAGGCGGGGGCGAGGGATTCACCCCTCCACTTT. Amino acid sequence: CASRAEAGARDSPLHF.

The chain links TRBV5-4 to TRBJ1-1, with D unclear. Germline CDR1 SGHNT, CDR2 YYREEE (reference sequence). The CDR3 has 14 amino acids. The V and J ends lost 0 bases and 0 bases respectively, with 6 bases between them. This CDR3 is CASSLATMNTEAFF. CDR3 in DNA: TGTGCCAGCAGCTTGGCAACTATGAACACTGAAGCTTTCTTT.

The V and J genes are TRBV6-1 and TRBJ1-1; 9 nucleotides match TRBD1. V lost 6 bases to trimming and J lost 4 bases; unmatched junction nucleotides: 9. Germline CDR1 is MNHNS and CDR2 is SASEGT. The CDR3 totals 15 residues. The CDR3 sequence: CASSARGQGGTEAFF. DNA of the CDR3: TGTGCCAGCAGCGCACGGGGACAGGGTGGCACTGAAGCTTTCTTT.

This chain links TRBV4-1 with TRBJ1-2; 9 nucleotides align to TRBD1. The germline gives CDR1 MGHRA, CDR2 YSYEKL. The CDR3 extends over 18 amino acids. V lost 4 bases and J lost 3; bases outside the gene matches: 15. The CDR3: CASSRERTGTGIDYGYTF. The CDR3 nucleotides are TGCGCCAGCAGCCGAGAGCGTACCGGGACAGGGATCGACTATGGCTACACCTTC.

The chain employs TRBV7-9 and TRBJ2-5; TRBD1 matches 8 bases. This CDR3 contains 16 residues. The germline gives CDR1 SEHNR, CDR2 FQNEAQ (reference sequence). After removal of 5 bases from V and 1 base from J, the junction contained 9 bases not matched to a gene. CDR3 loop: CASSLVSGGGQETQYF. The CDR3 DNA follows: TGTGCCAGCAGCCTCGTTTCAGGGGGCGGCCAAGAGACCCAGTACTTC.

The chain has TRBV5-4 and TRBJ2-6, with a possible D match to TRBD1 (5 bases). Looked up from germline, CDR1 is SGHNT and CDR2 is YYREEE (reference sequence). V lost 4 bases and J lost 2, with 13 bases in between. This CDR3 region has 16 residues. Here the CDR3 DNA reads TGTGCCAGCAGCCAGCCTCCAGGGCCTGGGGCCAACGTCCTGACTTTC. Translation gives CASSQPPGPGANVLTF.